These 4 T cell receptor beta chains came from one sample sequenced in a study of blood T cell repertoires in COVID-19. Using immunoSEQ multiplex PCR, the repertoire was profiled, and TCRdb retains in-frame clones only, with some absent. Of approximately 160,000 clones detected, 85% to 95% appear once; the ten largest clones hold approximately 0.5%. The specimen was peripheral blood. These receptors were taken from a man in his fifties or sixties with acute or convalescent COVID-19.

The chain uses TRBV7-9 and TRBJ1-2; 7 bases fit TRBD1. V shed 5 bases, J shed 4 bases, and the junction held 7 bases outside the gene matches. The CDR3 length is 14 residues. Looked up from germline, CDR1 is SEHNR and CDR2 is FQNEAQ (reference sequence). The chain's CDR3 is CASSPRDRVYGYTF. CDR3 DNA: TGTGCCAGCAGCCCCCGGGACAGAGTCTATGGCTACACCTTC.

The chain links TRBV9 to TRBJ2-2; TRBD2 matches at 10 bases. V gave up 2 bases and J gave up 4 bases; unmatched junction bases: 5. CDR1 and CDR2 (germline): SGDLS, YYNGEE. There are 16 residues in the CDR3. The CDR3 bases are TGTGCCAGCAGCGTGAGCGGGGGGGCGTTCACCGGGGAGCTGTTTTTT. It encodes CASSVSGGAFTGELFF.

V is TRBV27 and J is TRBJ1-4, with 7 positions matching TRBD1. With 5 bases clipped from V and 6 bases from J, the junction kept 9 bases outside the gene matches. This CDR3 comprises 15 residues. CDR1 and CDR2 (germline): MNHEY, SMNVEV (reference sequence). The CDR3 DNA sequence: TGTGCCAGCAGTCCTTCCATGGGACAGTATGAAAAACTGTTTTTT. Translating it yields CASSPSMGQYEKLFF.

The CDR3 loop is CASSLGHKETQYF. In DNA form, the CDR3 reads TGTGCCAGCAGCTTAGGGCACAAAGAGACCCAGTACTTC. The V and J genes are TRBV7-3 and TRBJ2-5, with D hard to call. In germline, CDR1 is SGHTA, CDR2 FQGTGA. Trimming stripped 2 bases from V and 3 bases from J, with 7 bases between. This CDR3 region has 13 residues.